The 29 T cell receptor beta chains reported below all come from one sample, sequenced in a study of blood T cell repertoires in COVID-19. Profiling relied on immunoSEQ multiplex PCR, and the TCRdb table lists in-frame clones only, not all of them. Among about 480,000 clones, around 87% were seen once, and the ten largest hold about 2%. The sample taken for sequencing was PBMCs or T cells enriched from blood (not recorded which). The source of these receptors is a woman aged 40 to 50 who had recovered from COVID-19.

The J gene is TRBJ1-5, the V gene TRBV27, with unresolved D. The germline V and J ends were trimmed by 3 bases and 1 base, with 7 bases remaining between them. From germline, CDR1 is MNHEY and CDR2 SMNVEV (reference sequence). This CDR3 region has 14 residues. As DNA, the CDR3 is TGTGCCAGCAGTTTCGGAGGGAGCAATCAGCCCCAGCATTTT. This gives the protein CASSFGGSNQPQHF.

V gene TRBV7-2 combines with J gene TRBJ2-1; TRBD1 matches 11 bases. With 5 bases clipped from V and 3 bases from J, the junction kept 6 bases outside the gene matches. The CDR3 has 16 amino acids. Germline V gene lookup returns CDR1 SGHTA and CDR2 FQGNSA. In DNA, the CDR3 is TGTGCCAGCAGCCCATACGGGACAGGGGGCTACAATGAGCAGTTCTTC. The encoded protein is CASSPYGTGGYNEQFF. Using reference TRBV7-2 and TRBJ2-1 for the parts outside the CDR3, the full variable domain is GAGVSQSPSNKVTEKGKDVELRCDPISGHTALYWYRQSLGQGLEFLIYFQGNSAPDKSGLPSDRFSAERTGGSVSTLTIQRTQQEDSAVYLCASSPYGTGGYNEQFFGPGTRLTVL.

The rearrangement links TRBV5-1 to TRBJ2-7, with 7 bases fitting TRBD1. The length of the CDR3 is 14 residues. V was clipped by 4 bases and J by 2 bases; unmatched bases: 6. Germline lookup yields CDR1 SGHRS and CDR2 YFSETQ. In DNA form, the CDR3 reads TGCGCCAGCAGCCCACAGGGGACCGCCTACGAGCAGTACTTC. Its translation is CASSPQGTAYEQYF.

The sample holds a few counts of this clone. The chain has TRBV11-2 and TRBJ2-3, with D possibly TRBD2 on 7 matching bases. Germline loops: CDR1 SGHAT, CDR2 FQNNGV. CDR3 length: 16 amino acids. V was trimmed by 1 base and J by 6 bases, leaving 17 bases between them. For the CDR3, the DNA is TGTGCCAGCAGCTTAGTTCTTAACGGGGGGCAGGATACGCAGTATTTT. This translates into CASSLVLNGGQDTQYF.

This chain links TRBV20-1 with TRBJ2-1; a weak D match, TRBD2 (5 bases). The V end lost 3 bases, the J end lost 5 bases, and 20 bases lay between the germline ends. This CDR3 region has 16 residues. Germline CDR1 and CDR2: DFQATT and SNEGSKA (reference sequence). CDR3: CSASAPFPGLHNEQFF. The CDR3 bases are TGCAGTGCTAGTGCCCCCTTTCCCGGACTTCACAATGAGCAGTTCTTC.

CDR3 residues: CASSLVRGSTYEQYF. In DNA form, the CDR3 reads TGTGCCAGCAGCTTAGTCAGGGGTAGTACCTACGAGCAGTACTTC. This chain links TRBV7-8 with TRBJ2-7, with a possible D match to TRBD1 (6 bases). Germline V CDR1 and CDR2: SGHVS, FQNEAQ. V was trimmed by 1 base and J by 2 bases, leaving 12 bases between them. This CDR3 spans 15 amino acids.

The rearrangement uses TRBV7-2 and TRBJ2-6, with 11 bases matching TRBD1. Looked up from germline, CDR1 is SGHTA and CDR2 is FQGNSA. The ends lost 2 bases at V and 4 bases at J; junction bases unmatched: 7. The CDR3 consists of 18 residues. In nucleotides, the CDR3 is TGTGCCAGCAGCTTAAGGACAGGGGGCGCGAGCGGGGCCAACGTCCTGACTTTC. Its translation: CASSLRTGGASGANVLTF.

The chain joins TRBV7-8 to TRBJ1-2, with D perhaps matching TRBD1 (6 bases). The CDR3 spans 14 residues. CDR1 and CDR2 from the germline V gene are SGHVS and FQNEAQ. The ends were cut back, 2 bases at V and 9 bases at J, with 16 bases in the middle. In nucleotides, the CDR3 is TGTGCCAGCAGCTTACTGGCAGGGGACATGAGCTACACCTTC. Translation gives CASSLLAGDMSYTF.

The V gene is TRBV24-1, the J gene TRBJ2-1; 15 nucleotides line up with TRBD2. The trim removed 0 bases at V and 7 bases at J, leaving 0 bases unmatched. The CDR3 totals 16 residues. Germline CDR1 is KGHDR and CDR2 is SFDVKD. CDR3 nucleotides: TGTGCCACCAGTGATTTGGGGACTAGCGGGAGGAATGAGCAGTTCTTC. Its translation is CATSDLGTSGRNEQFF.

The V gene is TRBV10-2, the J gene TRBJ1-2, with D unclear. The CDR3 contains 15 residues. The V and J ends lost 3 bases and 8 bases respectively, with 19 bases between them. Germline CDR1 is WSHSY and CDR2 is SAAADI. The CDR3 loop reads CASSESSGFRGGYTF. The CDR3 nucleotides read TGCGCCAGCAGTGAATCTTCGGGGTTTCGTGGGGGCTACACCTTC.

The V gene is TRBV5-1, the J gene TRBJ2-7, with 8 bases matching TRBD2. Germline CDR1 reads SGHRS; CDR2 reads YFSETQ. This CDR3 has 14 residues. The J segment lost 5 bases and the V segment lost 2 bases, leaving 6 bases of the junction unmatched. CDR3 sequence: CASSFSAGENEQYF. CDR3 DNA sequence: TGCGCCAGCAGCTTTTCAGCGGGAGAGAACGAGCAGTACTTC.

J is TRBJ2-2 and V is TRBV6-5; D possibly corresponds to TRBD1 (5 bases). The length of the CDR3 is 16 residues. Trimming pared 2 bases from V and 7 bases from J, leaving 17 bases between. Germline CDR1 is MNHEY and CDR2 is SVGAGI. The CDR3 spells CASSYHQQGLGGELFF. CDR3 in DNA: TGTGCCAGCAGTTACCACCAGCAGGGTTTGGGCGGGGAGCTGTTTTTT.

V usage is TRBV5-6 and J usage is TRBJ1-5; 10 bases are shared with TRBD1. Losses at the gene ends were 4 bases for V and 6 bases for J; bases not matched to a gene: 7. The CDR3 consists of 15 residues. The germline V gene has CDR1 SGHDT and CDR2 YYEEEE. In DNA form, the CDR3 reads TGTGCCAGCAGCCGGACAGGGGGGGTGGTTCAGCCCCAGCATTTT. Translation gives CASSRTGGVVQPQHF.

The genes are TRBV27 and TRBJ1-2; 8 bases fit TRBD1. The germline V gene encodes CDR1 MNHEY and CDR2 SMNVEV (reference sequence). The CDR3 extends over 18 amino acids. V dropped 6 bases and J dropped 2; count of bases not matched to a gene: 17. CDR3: CASSPGPGTGASNYGYTF. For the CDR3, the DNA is TGTGCCAGCAGCCCAGGGCCCGGGACAGGAGCGTCAAACTATGGCTACACCTTC.

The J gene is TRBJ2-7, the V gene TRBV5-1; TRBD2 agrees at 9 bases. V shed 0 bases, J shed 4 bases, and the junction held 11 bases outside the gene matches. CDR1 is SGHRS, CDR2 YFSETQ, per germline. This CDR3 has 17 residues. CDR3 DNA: TGCGCCAGCAGCTTGGGAGTACGGGCGGGAGGGATATACGAGCAGTACTTC. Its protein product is CASSLGVRAGGIYEQYF.

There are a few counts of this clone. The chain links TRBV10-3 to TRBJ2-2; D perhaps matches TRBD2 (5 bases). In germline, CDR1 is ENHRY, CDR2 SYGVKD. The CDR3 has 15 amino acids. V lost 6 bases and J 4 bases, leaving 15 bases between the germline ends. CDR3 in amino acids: CAISPFGVGTGELFF. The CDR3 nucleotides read TGTGCCATCAGCCCTTTCGGGGTGGGCACCGGGGAGCTGTTTTTT.

The CDR3 DNA follows: TGTGCCAGTAGTAGATACCAGGGAAGCACCGGGGAGCTGTTTTTT. It is translated as CASSRYQGSTGELFF. The chain carries TRBV19 and TRBJ2-2; D possibly corresponds to TRBD1 (5 bases). In germline, CDR1 is LNHDA, CDR2 SQIVND (reference sequence). Trimming left V 4 bases short and J 4 bases short, with 13 bases between. There are 15 residues in the CDR3.

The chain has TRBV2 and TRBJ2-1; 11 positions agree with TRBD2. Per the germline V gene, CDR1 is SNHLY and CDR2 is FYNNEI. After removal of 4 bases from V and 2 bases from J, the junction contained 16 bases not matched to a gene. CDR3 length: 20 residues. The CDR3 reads CASSGRLAGGGRGTYNEQFF. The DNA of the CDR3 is TGTGCCAGCAGTGGTCGGCTAGCGGGAGGTGGGCGAGGGACCTACAATGAGCAGTTCTTC.

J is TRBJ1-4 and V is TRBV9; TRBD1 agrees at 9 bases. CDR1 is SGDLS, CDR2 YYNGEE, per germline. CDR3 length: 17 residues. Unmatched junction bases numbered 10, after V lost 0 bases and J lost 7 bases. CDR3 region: CASSVGLRGQGLEKLFF. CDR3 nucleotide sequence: TGTGCCAGCAGCGTAGGTCTTAGGGGACAGGGCCTTGAAAAACTGTTTTTT.

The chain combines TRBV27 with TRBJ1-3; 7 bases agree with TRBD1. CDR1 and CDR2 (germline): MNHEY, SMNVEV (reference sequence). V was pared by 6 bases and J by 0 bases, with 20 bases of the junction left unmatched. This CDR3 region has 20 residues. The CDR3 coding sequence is TGTGCCAGCAGCCCACCCCCCCCCGGGACAGAGCCCTTCTCTGGAAACACCATATATTTT. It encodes CASSPPPPGTEPFSGNTIYF.

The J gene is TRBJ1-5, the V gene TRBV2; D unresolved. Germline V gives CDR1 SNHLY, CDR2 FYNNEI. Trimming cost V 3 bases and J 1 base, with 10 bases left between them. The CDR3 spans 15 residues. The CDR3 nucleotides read TGTGCCAGCAGTGAGGGTTTGACAAGCAATCAGCCCCAGCATTTT. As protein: CASSEGLTSNQPQHF.

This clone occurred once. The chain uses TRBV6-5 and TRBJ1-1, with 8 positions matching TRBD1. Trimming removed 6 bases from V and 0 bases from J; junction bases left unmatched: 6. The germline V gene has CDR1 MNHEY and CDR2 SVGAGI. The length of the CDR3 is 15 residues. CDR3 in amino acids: CASRRTGSVNTEAFF. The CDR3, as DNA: TGTGCCAGCAGGAGGACAGGGAGCGTGAACACTGAAGCTTTCTTT.

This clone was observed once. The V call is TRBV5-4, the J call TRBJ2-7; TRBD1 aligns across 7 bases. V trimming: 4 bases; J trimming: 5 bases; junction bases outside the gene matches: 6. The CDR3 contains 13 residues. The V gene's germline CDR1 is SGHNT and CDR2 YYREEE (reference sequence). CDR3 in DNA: TGTGCCAGCAGCAGACAGGGTAGCCACGAGCAGTACTTC. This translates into CASSRQGSHEQYF.

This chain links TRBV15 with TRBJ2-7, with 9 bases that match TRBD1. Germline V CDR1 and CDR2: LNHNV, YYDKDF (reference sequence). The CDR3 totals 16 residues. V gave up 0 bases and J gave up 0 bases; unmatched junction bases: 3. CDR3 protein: CATSRDGTGSSYEQYF. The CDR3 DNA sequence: TGTGCCACCAGCAGAGATGGGACAGGGAGCTCCTACGAGCAGTACTTC.

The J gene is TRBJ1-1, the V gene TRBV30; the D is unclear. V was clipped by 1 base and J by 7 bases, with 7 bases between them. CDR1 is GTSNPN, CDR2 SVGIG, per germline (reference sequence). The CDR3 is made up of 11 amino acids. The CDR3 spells CAWSAFYEAFF. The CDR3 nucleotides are TGTGCCTGGAGTGCCTTTTATGAAGCTTTCTTT. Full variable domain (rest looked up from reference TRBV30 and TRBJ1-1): SQTIHQWPATLVQPVGSPLSLECTVEGTSNPNLYWYRQAAGRGLQLLFYSVGIGQISSEVPQNLSASRPQDRQFILSSKKLLLSDSGFYLCAWSAFYEAFFGQGTRLTVV.

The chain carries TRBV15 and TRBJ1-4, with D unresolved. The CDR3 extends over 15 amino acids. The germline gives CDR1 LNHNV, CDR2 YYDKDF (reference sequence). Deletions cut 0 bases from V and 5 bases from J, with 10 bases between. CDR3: CATSRDREGNEKLFF. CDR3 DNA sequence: TGTGCCACCAGCAGAGATCGCGAGGGCAATGAAAAACTGTTTTTT.

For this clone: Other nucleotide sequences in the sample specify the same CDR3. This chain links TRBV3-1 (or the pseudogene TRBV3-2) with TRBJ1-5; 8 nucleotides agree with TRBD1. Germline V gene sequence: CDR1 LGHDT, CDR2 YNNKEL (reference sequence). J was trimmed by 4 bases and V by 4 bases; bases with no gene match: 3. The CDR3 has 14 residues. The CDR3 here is CASSLTGGNQPQHF. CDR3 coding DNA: TGTGCCAGCAGCCTAACAGGGGGAAATCAGCCCCAGCATTTT.

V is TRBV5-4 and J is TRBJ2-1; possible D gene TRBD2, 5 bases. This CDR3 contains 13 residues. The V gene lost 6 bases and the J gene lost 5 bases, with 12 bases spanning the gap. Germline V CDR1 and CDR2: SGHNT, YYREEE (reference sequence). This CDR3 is CASTPRGDNEQFF. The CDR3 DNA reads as TGTGCCAGCACCCCTCGGGGAGACAATGAGCAGTTCTTC. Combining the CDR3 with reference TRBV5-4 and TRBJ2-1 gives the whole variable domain ETGVTQSPTHLIKTRGQQVTLRCSSQSGHNTVSWYQQALGQGPQFIFQYYREEENGRGNFPPRFSGLQFPNYSSELNVNALELDDSALYLCASTPRGDNEQFFGPGTRLTVL.

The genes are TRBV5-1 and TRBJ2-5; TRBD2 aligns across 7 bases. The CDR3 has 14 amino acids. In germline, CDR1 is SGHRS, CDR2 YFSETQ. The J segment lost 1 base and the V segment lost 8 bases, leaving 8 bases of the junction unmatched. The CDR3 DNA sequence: TGCGCCAGTACCGAATGGGGGGGCCAAGAGACCCAGTACTTC. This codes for CASTEWGGQETQYF.